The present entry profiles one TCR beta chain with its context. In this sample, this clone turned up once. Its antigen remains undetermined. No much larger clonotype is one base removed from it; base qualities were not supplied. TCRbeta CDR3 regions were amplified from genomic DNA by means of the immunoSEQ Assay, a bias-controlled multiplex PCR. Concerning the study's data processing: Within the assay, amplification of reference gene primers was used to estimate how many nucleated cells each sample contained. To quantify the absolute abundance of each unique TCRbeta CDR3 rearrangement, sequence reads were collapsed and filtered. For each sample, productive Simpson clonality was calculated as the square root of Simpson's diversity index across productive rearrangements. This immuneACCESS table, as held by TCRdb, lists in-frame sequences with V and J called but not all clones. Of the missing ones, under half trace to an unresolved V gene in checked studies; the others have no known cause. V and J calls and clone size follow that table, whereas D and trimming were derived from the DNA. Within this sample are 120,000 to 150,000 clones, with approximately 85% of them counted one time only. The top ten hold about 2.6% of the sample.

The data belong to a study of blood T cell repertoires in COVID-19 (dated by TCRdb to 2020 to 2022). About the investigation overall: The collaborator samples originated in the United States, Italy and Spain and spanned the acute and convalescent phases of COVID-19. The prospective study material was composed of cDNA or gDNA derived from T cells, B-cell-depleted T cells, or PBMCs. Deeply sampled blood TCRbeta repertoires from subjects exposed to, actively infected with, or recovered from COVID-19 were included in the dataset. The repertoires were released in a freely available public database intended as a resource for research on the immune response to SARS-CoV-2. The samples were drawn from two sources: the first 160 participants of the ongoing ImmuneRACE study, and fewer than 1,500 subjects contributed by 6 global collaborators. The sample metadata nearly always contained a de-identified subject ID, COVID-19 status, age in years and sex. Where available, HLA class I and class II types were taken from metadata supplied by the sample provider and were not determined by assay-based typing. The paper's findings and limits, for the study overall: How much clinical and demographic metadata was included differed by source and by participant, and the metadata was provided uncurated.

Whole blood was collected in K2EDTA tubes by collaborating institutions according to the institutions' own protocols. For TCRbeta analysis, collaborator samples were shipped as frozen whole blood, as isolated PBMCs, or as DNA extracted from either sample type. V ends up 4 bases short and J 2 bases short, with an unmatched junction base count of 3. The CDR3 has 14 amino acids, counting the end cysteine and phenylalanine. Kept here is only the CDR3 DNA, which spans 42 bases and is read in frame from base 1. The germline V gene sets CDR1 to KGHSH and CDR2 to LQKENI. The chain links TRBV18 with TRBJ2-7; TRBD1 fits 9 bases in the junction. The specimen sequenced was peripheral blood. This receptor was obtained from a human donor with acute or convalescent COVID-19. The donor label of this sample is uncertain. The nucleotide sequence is TGTGCCAGCTCACTAGGGACAGGGCCCTACGAGCAGTACTTC. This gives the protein CASSLGTGPYEQYF.